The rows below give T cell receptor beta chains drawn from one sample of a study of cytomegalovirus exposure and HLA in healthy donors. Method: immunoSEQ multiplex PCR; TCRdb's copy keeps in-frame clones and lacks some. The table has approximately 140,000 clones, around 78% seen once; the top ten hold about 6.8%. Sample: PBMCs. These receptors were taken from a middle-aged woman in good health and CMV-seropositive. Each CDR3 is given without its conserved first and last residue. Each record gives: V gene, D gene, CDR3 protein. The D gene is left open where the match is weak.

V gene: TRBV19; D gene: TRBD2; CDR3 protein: ASKWRETSEQF
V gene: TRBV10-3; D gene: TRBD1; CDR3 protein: AISDGTGNNSPLH
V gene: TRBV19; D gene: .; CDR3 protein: ASSIDRQQETQY
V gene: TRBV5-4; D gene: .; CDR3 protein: ASSPGGVRDYGYT
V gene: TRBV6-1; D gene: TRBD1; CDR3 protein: ASSAVRDRGGYGYT
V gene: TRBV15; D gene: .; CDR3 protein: ATGRVTDSHFYGYT
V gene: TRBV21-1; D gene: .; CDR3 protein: ASSDRVSPGNNEQF
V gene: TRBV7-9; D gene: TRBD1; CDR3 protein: SSSPGKGDSEKLF
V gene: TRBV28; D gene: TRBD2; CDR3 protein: ASSKLAGRGNEQF
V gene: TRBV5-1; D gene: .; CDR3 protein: ASSAYNGQF
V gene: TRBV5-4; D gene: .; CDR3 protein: ASSLAQTNYGYT
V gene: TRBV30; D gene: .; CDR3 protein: AWSEDRKKTQY
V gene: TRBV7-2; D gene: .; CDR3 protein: ASSLGQDFYNEQF
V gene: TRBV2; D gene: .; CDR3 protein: ASAARGSNQPQH